Sequencing of this TCR beta chain was carried out in a study of shared clonotypes between healthy human individuals. Study overall: Per-donor plates numbered three CD4 naive, three CD4 memory, two CD8 naive and one CD8 memory. Study results and limitations: For naive CD4 cells, roughly 4.6% of clonotypes were shared across a few donors. Non-shared clonotypes had lower generation probabilities than those shared by all four donors.

About 30,000 T cell genomes (around 190 ng DNA) went into each sorted-subset replicate. Measured with immunoSEQ multiplex PCR; TCRdb has only the in-frame clones, and not every one. The table includes about 2.5 million clones, 85% to 95% detected once. About this clone itself: Its specificity is unknown. The sample contains more than one DNA sequence encoding this CDR3.

This CDR3 spans 13 amino acids. V was trimmed by 2 bases and J by 2 bases, leaving 7 bases between them. CDR1 is SGHRS, CDR2 YFSETQ, per germline. Sequenced: naive CD4+ T cells from PBMCs. Subset specified: CD45RA+ positively selected. The genes are TRBV5-1 and TRBJ1-2; D uncertain. This clonotype originated in a man aged 18 to 35 in good health. Some clones in this sample may be carry-over from other donors' samples. The CDR3 DNA reads TGCGCCAGCAGCTTAGAGGGAAACTATGGCTACACCTTC. It translates to CASSLEGNYGYTF.